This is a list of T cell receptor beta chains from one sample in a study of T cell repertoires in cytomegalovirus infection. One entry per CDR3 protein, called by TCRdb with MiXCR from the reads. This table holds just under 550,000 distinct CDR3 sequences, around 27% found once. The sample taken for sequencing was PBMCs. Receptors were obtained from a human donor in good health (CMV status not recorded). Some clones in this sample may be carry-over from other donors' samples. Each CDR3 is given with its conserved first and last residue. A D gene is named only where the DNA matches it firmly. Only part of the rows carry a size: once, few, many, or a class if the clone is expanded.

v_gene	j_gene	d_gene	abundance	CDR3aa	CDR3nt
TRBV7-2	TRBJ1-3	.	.	CASSLAPTVGNTIYF	TGTGCCAGCAGCTTAGCGCCGACAGTTGGAAACACCATATATTTT
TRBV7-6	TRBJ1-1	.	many	CASSLDFYGKNTEAFF	TGTGCCAGCAGCTTAGATTTTTACGGCAAAAACACTGAAGCTTTCTTT
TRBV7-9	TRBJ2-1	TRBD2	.	CASQAGGYNEQFF	TGTGCCAGCCAAGCGGGAGGGTACAATGAGCAGTTCTTC
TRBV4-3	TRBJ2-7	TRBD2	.	CASSQEGTSPYEQYF	TGCGCCAGCAGCCAGGAAGGGACTAGCCCCTACGAGCAGTACTTC
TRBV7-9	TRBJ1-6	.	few	CASSLANGRLNSPLHF	TGTGCCAGCAGCTTAGCCAACGGACGGCTAAATTCACCCCTCCACTTT
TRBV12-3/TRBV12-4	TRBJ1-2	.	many	CASSFITGTNYGYTF	TGTGCCAGCAGTTTTATTACAGGGACTAACTATGGCTACACCTTC
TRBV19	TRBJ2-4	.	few	CASKSGGAGNMYIQYF	TGTGCCAGTAAATCGGGCGGGGCGGGCAACATGTACATTCAGTACTTC
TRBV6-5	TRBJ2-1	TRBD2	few	CASSYSSAGAPNEQFF	TGTGCCAGCAGTTACTCGTCAGCGGGAGCTCCCAATGAGCAGTTCTTC
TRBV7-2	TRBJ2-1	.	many	CASSDHNVNEQFF	TGTGCCAGCAGCGATCATAACGTCAATGAGCAGTTCTTC
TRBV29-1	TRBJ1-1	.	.	CSVEGDGEAFF	TGCAGCGTTGAAGGGGATGGCGAGGCTTTCTTT
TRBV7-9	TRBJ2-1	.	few	CASRGSVNNEQFF	TGTGCCAGCAGGGGTTCAGTTAACAATGAGCAGTTCTTC
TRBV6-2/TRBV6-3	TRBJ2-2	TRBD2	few	CASSRTSGIGTGELFF	TGTGCCAGCAGCCGGACTAGCGGGATTGGCACCGGGGAGCTGTTTTTT
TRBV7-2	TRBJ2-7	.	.	CASSSQGGPGEQYF	TGTGCCAGCAGCTCCCAAGGAGGGCCGGGCGAGCAGTACTTC
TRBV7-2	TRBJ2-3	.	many	CASLWRGTDTQYF	TGTGCCAGCCTTTGGAGGGGGACAGATACGCAGTATTTT
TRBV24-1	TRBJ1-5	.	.	CATSAPEGGNQPQHF	TGTGCCACCAGTGCCCCGGAGGGGGGCAATCAGCCCCAGCATTTT
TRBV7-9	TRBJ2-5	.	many	CASSWDAVETQYF	TGTGCCAGCAGCTGGGACGCTGTGGAGACCCAGTACTTC
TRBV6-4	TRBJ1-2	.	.	CASSDSPTIGGYTF	TGTGCCAGCAGTGACTCCCCGACCATAGGTGGCTACACCTTC
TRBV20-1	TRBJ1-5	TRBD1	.	CSARGTGFNQPQHF	TGCAGTGCTAGAGGGACAGGATTCAATCAGCCCCAGCATTTT
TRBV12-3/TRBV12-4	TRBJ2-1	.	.	CASSTDGISYNEQFF	TGTGCCAGCAGTACGGACGGGATATCCTACAATGAGCAGTTCTTC
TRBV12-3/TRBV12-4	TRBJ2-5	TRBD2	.	CASTPRLRLAGFGETQYF	TGTGCCAGCACTCCCCGTTTAAGGCTAGCGGGATTCGGAGAGACCCAGTACTTC
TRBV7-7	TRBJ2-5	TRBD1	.	CASSLGQGDAETQYF	TGTGCCAGCAGCTTAGGCCAGGGGGATGCGGAGACCCAGTACTTC
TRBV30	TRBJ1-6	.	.	CAWNNFMTLPQGNSPLHF	TGTGCCTGGAATAACTTTATGACTCTCCCCCAGGGGAATTCACCCCTCCACTTT
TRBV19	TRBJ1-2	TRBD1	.	CASSSGDRSNYGYTF	TGTGCCAGTAGTTCGGGGGACAGGAGTAACTATGGCTACACCTTC
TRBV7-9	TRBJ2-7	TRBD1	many	CASSSRDRGYEQYF	TGTGCCAGCAGCTCTCGTGACAGGGGTTACGAGCAGTACTTC
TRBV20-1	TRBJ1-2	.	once	CRTSDRSYGYTF	TGCAGAACGTCGGACAGATCCTATGGCTACACCTTC
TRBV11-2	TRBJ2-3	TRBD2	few	CASSLVTSGPTDTQYF	TGTGCCAGCAGCTTAGTGACTAGCGGACCCACAGATACGCAGTATTTT
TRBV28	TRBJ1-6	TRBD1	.	CASSPGGDDSPLHF	TGTGCCAGCAGCCCAGGGGGCGACGATTCACCCCTCCACTTT
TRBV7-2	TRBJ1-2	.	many	CASSFPWGVGGYTF	TGTGCCAGCAGCTTCCCATGGGGAGTTGGAGGCTACACCTTC
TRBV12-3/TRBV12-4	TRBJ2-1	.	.	CASSLTEGGNEQFF	TGTGCCAGCAGTTTAACGGAGGGGGGCAATGAGCAGTTCTTC
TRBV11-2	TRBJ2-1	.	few	CASSFSTIVTYNEQFF	TGTGCCAGCAGCTTTTCTACTATTGTAACCTACAATGAGCAGTTCTTC
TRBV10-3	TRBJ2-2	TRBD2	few	CAISKTSGTNTGELFF	TGTGCCATCAGTAAGACTAGCGGGACGAACACCGGGGAGCTGTTTTTT
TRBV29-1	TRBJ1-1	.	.	CSGVGLRSAEAFF	TGCAGCGGAGTTGGGTTGAGGAGCGCTGAAGCTTTCTTT
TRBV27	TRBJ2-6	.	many	CASTVGFSGANVLTF	TGTGCCAGCACCGTGGGGTTCTCTGGGGCCAACGTCCTGACTTTC
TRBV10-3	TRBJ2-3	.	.	CAISPLSDTQYF	TGTGCCATCAGTCCCTTGTCGGATACGCAGTATTTT
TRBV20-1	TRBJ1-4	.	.	CSAVTGRATNEKLFF	TGCAGTGCCGTTACAGGGCGTGCAACTAATGAAAAACTGTTTTTT
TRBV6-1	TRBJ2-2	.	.	CASSPIHQNTGELFF	TGTGCCAGCAGTCCCATACACCAGAACACCGGGGAGCTGTTTTTT
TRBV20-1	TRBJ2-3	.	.	CSAAPSAGPTDTQYF	TGCAGTGCGGCCCCGTCAGCGGGCCCCACAGATACGCAGTATTTT
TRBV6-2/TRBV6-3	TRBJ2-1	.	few	CASTNQTRGRFF	TGTGCCAGCACAAACCAAACCCGCGGGCGGTTCTTC
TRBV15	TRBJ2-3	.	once	CATSRRLSQSTDTQYF	TGTGCCACCAGCAGACGACTCAGCCAAAGCACAGATACGCAGTATTTT
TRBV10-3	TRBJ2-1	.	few	CAIMEGNNEQFF	TGTGCCATCATGGAGGGGAACAATGAGCAGTTCTTC
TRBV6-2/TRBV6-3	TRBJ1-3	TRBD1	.	CASSSLTGMRNTIYF	TGTGCCAGCAGCTCGCTGACAGGGATGAGAAACACCATATATTTT
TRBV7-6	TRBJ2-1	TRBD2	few	CASSSKWGRATSGSDANEQFF	TGTGCCAGCAGCTCAAAGTGGGGGCGGGCGACTAGCGGGAGTGACGCCAATGAGCAGTTCTTC
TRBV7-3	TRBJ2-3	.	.	CASSLITGSTDTQYF	TGTGCCAGCAGCCTCATCACCGGATCCACAGATACGCAGTATTTT
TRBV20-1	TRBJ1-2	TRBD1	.	CSMSPGQGSHGYTF	TGCAGTATGTCCCCGGGACAGGGGTCGCATGGCTACACCTTC
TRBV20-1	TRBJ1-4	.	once	CSARGPPGGNEKLFF	TGCAGTGCTAGAGGTCCCCCCGGGGGTAATGAAAAACTGTTTTTT
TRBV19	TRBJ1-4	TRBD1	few	CASSIVGTGGEKLFF	TGTGCCAGTAGTATCGTCGGGACAGGCGGGGAAAAACTGTTTTTT
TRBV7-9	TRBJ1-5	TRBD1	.	CASSPDRDSNQPQHF	TGTGCCAGCAGCCCGGACAGGGATAGCAATCAGCCCCAGCATTTT
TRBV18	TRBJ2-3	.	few	CASSTEGDTQYF	TGTGCCAGCTCAACGGAGGGGGATACGCAGTATTTT
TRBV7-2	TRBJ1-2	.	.	CASSSLGGSGYTF	TGTGCCAGCAGCTCCCTTGGGGGTTCTGGCTACACCTTC
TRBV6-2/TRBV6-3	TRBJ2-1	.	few	CASCRTEYYNEQFF	TGTGCCAGCTGTAGGACAGAGTATTACAATGAGCAGTTCTTC
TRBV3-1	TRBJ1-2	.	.	CASSPGTSYGYTF	TGTGCCAGCAGCCCGGGGACATCTTATGGCTACACCTTC
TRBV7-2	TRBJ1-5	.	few	CASSQRSVAVNQPQHF	TGTGCCAGCAGCCAAAGGTCAGTGGCAGTCAATCAGCCCCAGCATTTT
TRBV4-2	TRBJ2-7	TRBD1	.	CASSQERDSSYEQYF	TGTGCCAGCAGCCAAGAACGGGACAGCTCCTACGAGCAGTACTTC
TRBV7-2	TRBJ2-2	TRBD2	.	CASSATSGRATGELFF	TGTGCCAGCAGCGCGACTAGCGGGAGGGCGACCGGGGAGCTGTTTTTT
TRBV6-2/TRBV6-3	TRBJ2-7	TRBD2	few	CASSYSPSGSTEQYF	TGTGCCAGCAGTTACTCGCCTAGCGGGAGTACGGAGCAGTACTTC
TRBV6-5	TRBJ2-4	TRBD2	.	CASSYETSGPTKNIQYF	TGTGCCAGCAGTTACGAGACTAGCGGACCGACCAAAAACATTCAGTACTTC
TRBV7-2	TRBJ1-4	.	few	CASTEYGDEKLFF	TGTGCCAGCACGGAGTACGGGGATGAAAAACTGTTTTTT
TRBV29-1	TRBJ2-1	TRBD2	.	CSVEGIAGSSYNEQFF	TGCAGCGTTGAAGGGATAGCGGGGAGCTCCTACAATGAGCAGTTCTTC
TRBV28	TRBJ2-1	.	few	CASTRENEQFF	TGTGCCAGCACTCGGGAAAATGAGCAGTTCTTC
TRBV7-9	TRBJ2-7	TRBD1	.	CASSLVAQDRGYEQYF	TGTGCCAGCAGCTTAGTAGCGCAGGACAGGGGGTACGAGCAGTACTTC